This TCR beta chain was sequenced for a study of human T cells and chemical hapten exposure. Study in general: Small differences in pooled library volume mainly drove the variation in TCR yields per sample.

As to this clonotype: Its antigen is unknown.

There are 15 residues in the CDR3. Deletions cut 3 bases from V and 0 bases from J, with 9 bases between. From germline, CDR1 is SGDLS and CDR2 YYNGEE. Unfractionated whole blood yielded the extracted total RNA. TCRdb itself ran the 5' RACE reads through MiXCR, one entry per CDR3 protein. The sample shows 110,000 or so distinct CDR3 sequences, roughly 19% of them seen only once. General study findings and limits: With regard to DPC sensitization, TCRs above 1 in 1000 frequency did not change.

The rearrangement joins TRBV9 to TRBJ2-2, with D unclear. This sequence was found in a human donor in good health. The DNA of the CDR3 is TGTGCCAGCAGCGAAGGATCATCGAACACCGGGGAGCTGTTTTTT. Amino acids: CASSEGSSNTGELFF.